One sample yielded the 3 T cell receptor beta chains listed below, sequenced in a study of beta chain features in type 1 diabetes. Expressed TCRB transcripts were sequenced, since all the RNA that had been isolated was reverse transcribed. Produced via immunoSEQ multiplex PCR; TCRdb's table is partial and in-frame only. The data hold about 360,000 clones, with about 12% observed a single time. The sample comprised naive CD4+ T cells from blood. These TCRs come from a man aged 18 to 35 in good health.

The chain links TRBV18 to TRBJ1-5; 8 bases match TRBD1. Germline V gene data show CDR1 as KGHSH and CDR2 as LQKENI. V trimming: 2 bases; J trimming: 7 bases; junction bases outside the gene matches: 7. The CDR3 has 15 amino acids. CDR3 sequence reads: CASSPRAGGQQPQHF. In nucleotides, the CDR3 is TGTGCCAGCTCACCAAGGGCAGGGGGCCAGCAGCCCCAGCATTTT.

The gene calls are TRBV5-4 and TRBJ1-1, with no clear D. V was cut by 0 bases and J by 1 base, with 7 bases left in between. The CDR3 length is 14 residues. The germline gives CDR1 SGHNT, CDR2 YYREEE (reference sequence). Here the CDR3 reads CASSLGRENTEAFF. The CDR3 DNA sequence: TGTGCCAGCAGCTTGGGACGGGAGAACACTGAAGCTTTCTTT.

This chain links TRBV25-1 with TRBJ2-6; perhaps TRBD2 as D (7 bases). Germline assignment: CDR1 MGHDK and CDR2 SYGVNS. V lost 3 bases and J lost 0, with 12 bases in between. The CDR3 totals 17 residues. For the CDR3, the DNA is TGTGCCAGCAGTGATGGGGGGGCCGTCTCTGGGGCCAACGTCCTGACTTTC. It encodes CASSDGGAVSGANVLTF. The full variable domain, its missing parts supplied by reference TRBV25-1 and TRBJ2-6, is EADIYQTPRYLVIGTGKKITLECSQTMGHDKMYWYQQDPGMELHLIHYSYGVNSTEKGDLSSESTVSRIRTEHFPLTLESARPSHTSQYLCASSDGGAVSGANVLTFGAGSRLTVL.